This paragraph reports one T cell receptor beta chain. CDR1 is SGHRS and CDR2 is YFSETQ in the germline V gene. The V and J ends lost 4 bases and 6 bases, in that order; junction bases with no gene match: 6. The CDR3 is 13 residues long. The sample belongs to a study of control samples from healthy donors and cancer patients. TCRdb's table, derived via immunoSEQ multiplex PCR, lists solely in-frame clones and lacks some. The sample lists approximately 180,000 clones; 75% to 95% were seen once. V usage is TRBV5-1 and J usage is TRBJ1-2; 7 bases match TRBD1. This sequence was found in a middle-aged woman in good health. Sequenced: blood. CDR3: CASSLPTGNGYTF. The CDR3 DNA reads TGCGCCAGCAGCCTCCCGACAGGGAATGGCTACACCTTC.